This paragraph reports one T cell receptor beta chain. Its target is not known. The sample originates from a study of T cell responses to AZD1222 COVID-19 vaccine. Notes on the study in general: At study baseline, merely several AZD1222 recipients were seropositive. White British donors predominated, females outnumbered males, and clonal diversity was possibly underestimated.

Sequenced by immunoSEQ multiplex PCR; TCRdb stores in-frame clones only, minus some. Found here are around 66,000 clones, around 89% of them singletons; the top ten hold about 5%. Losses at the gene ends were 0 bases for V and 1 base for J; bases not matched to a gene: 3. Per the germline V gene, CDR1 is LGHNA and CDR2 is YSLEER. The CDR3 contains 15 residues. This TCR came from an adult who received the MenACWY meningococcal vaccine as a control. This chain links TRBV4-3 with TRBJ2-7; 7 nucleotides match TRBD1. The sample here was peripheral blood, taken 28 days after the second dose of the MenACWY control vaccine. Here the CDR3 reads CASSQDGRGSYEQYF. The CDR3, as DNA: TGCGCCAGCAGCCAAGATGGCAGGGGGTCCTACGAGCAGTACTTC.